This T cell receptor (beta chain) was obtained from a study of Ad26.COV2.S vaccination and SARS-CoV-2 variants. About the research overall: Doses of Ad26.COV2.S were injected into muscle once or twice, 56 days apart.

Treatment in this sample: around 19 received Ad26.COV2.S at low or high dose, single or two shots; a few received placebo; per-sample allocation not given. Repertoires come from day 63 after the first vaccine or placebo injection. In Boston, an adult donor aged 18-55 years took part. The CDR3 covers 15 residues. From germline, CDR1 is SGHTA and CDR2 FQGNSA. Trimming shortened V by 6 bases and J by 8 bases, and 20 bases separated the two germline ends. Assay: immunoSEQ multiplex PCR; the TCRdb copy retains only in-frame clones and omits some. Counted here are roughly 420,000 clones, roughly 87% occurring once; the ten biggest clones make up about 2.5%.

This receptor was taken from a person aged 18-65 years who received the Ad26.COV2.S COVID-19 vaccine or a placebo. The material sequenced was peripheral blood, taken in a trial of Ad26.COV2.S vaccine versus placebo. The genes are TRBV7-2 and TRBJ1-5; no reliable D call. CDR3 loop: CASSYSRGPSEPQHF. The CDR3 DNA follows: TGTGCCAGCAGTTATTCTCGTGGTCCGTCGGAGCCCCAGCATTTT. The whole variable domain, filled in from reference TRBV7-2 and TRBJ1-5, reads GAGVSQSPSNKVTEKGKDVELRCDPISGHTALYWYRQSLGQGLEFLIYFQGNSAPDKSGLPSDRFSAERTGGSVSTLTIQRTQQEDSAVYLCASSYSRGPSEPQHFGDGTRLSIL.